The 20 T cell receptor beta chains presented below share a single source sample, sequenced in a study of regulatory T cells in long-lasting Graves disease. Noted time point: newly diagnosed GD, antithyroid drugs for less than 3 months. From PBMCs, RNA was extracted and then used to make the TCR library. Arm-PCR of CDR3 regions with iRepertoire HTBI primers generated TCR beta libraries. Each CDR3 protein gets one entry after TCRdb re-called the multiplex PCR reads with MiXCR. The table includes about 440,000 distinct CDR3 sequences, about 15% detected once. The same data also contributed to another study, on T cells in Graves' hyperthyroidism and ophthalmopathy.

Sequencing was performed on peripheral blood mononuclear cells (PBMCs), taken at new diagnosis, from a patient treated with antithyroid drugs. These receptors were collected from a woman younger than 45 with Graves disease.

This sequence joins TRBV5-1 and TRBJ1-6; TRBD1 aligns across 9 bases. The CDR3 runs 15 residues. V gave up 0 bases and J gave up 9 bases; unmatched junction bases: 4. Germline CDR1 SGHRS, CDR2 YFSETQ. DNA for the CDR3: TGCGCCAGCAGCTTGGGGGACAGGGAGACTTCACCCCTCCACTTT. Translation gives CASSLGDRETSPLHF.

This clonotype occurred a few times. The genes are TRBV5-4 and TRBJ1-2; D remains unclear. V was clipped by 0 bases and J by 6 bases, with 9 bases between them. There are 13 residues in the CDR3. Germline assignment: CDR1 SGHNT and CDR2 YYREEE (reference sequence). The CDR3 nucleotides are TGTGCCAGCAGCTTGGAGTCCCTGGATGGCTACACCTTC. As protein: CASSLESLDGYTF.

This clonotype has at least ten counts. This chain links TRBV4-1 with TRBJ1-3; D gene ambiguous. The CDR3 is 17 residues long. The V gene lost 5 bases and the J gene lost 0 bases, with 17 bases spanning the gap. CDR1 MGHRA and CDR2 YSYEKL come from the germline V gene. CDR3 nucleotides: TGCGCCAGCAGCGAAAACCCTCACGGCCACTCTGGAAACACCATATATTTT. Its protein is CASSENPHGHSGNTIYF.

This clonotype was found many times. This chain connects TRBV9 to TRBJ2-5; no clear D. CDR3 length: 13 amino acids. CDR1 SGDLS and CDR2 YYNGEE come from the germline V gene. The ends were cut back, 3 bases at V and 2 bases at J, with 8 bases in the middle. The CDR3 loop is CASSEDPQETQYF. CDR3 DNA: TGTGCCAGCAGCGAAGACCCTCAAGAGACCCAGTACTTC.

The V gene is TRBV20-1, the J gene TRBJ2-3; 10 bases are shared with TRBD2. The J call may be in error: the DNA end matches TRBJ2-7 better. The CDR3 runs to 15 residues. CDR1 and CDR2 (germline): DFQATT, SNEGSKA (reference sequence). In DNA, the CDR3 is TGCAGTGCTACGAGGGCTAGCGGGAGAACCTACGAGCAGTACTTC. Translating gives CSATRASGRTYEQYF.

The chain combines TRBV4-2 with TRBJ2-5, with D tentatively TRBD1 or TRBD2 (5 bases each). This CDR3 is built from 16 residues. Germline V gives CDR1 LGHNA, CDR2 YNFKEQ. V lost 0 bases to trimming and J lost 4 bases, with 15 bases between them. The CDR3 reads CASSQERGRDGETQYF. Written as DNA, the CDR3 is TGTGCCAGCAGCCAAGAAAGGGGTCGGGATGGAGAGACCCAGTACTTC.

This clonotype was detected only a few times. V usage is TRBV7-9 and J usage is TRBJ1-1; TRBD1 is a possible D gene (5 bases). CDR3 length: 15 amino acids. Looked up from germline, CDR1 is SEHNR and CDR2 is FQNEAQ (reference sequence). The ends were cut back, 4 bases at V and 8 bases at J, with 20 bases in the middle. The CDR3 loop reads CASSSPGRQLQEAFF. The DNA of the CDR3 is TGTGCCAGCAGCTCCCCGGGACGGCAGCTTCAGGAAGCTTTCTTT.

The sample holds many counts of this clonotype. The rearrangement joins TRBV19 to TRBJ2-7, with TRBD2 as a possible D gene (5 bases). Trimming stripped 4 bases from V and 4 bases from J, with 17 bases between. The CDR3 length is 15 residues. CDR1 and CDR2 from the germline V gene are LNHDA and SQIVND (reference sequence). CDR3 bases: TGTGCCAGTAGTAAGGTTTTGGCAGGCGGGTACGAGCAGTACTTC. Its protein is CASSKVLAGGYEQYF.

This clonotype was observed a handful of times. The chain employs TRBV10-3 and TRBJ2-1; a possible D gene is TRBD1 (5 bases). CDR1 and CDR2 (germline): ENHRY, SYGVKD. This CDR3 is built from 15 residues. Trimming cost V 6 bases and J 5 bases, with 17 bases left between them. Here the CDR3 DNA reads TGTGCCATCAGCCCCCCAGGGAACCAGAACAATGAGCAGTTCTTC. This sequence encodes CAISPPGNQNNEQFF.

The chain joins TRBV19 to TRBJ1-5, with D unresolved. The germline V and J ends were trimmed by 5 bases and 0 bases, with 20 bases remaining between them. There are 18 residues in the CDR3. CDR1 and CDR2 from the germline V gene are LNHDA and SQIVND (reference sequence). The CDR3 bases are TGTGCCAGTAGTGATGAGATAACGGGAGGCTATAGCAATCAGCCCCAGCATTTT. This encodes CASSDEITGGYSNQPQHF.

The sample holds many counts of this clonotype. At one end the junction does not follow the germline gene, possibly because of a read error. V is TRBV5-1 and J is TRBJ2-7; D is perhaps TRBD1 (6 bases). The CDR3 runs 13 residues. Germline V lookup: CDR1 SGHRS, CDR2 YFSETQ. CDR3 region: CASSWTASYEQYF. The CDR3 DNA sequence: TGTGCCAGCAGCTGGACAGCCTCCTACGAGCAGTACTTC.

In its sample, this clonotype was seen many times. The chain is built from TRBV4-2 and TRBJ2-7, with 7 bases matching TRBD2. Germline values: CDR1 LGHNA, CDR2 YNFKEQ. V was pared by 2 bases and J by 5 bases, with 12 bases of the junction left unmatched. The CDR3 has 16 amino acids. CDR3 protein: CASSQLGGTVGNEQYF. The CDR3 nucleotides are TGTGCCAGCAGCCAACTGGGGGGGACTGTAGGCAACGAGCAGTACTTC.

The genes are TRBV6-1 and TRBJ2-7; D remains unclear. The CDR3 runs 12 residues. CDR1 is MNHNS, CDR2 SASEGT, per germline. Trimming took 10 bases from V and 2 from J, leaving 12 bases between them. This chain's CDR3 is CATDKGPYEQYF. CDR3 coding DNA: TGTGCCACCGACAAAGGGCCCTACGAGCAGTACTTC.

In its sample, this clonotype was seen many times. The chain has TRBV13 and TRBJ2-5; TRBD2 matches 7 bases. The CDR3 is 14 residues long. V lost 4 bases, J lost 5 bases, and 7 bases stayed unmatched. Germline V gene data show CDR1 as PRHDT and CDR2 as FYEKMQ (reference sequence). The CDR3 region is CASSSGGVRETQYF. CDR3 bases: TGTGCCAGCAGCTCGGGAGGAGTGAGGGAGACCCAGTACTTC.

Comment on this clonotype: Sequence at one end of the junction differs from germline and may be a read error. This chain links TRBV24-1 with TRBJ1-2, with 7 nucleotides matching TRBD1. Germline CDR1 and CDR2: KGHDR and SFDVKD. This CDR3 spans 13 amino acids. CDR3 coding DNA: TGTACCACCAGTAACAGGGGAAACGATGGCTACACCTTC. Protein sequence: CTTSNRGNDGYTF.

The sample holds many counts of this clonotype. The chain joins TRBV5-4 to TRBJ1-1, with 7 bases identical to TRBD1. The CDR3 loop spans 13 amino acids. V lost 3 bases, J lost 6 bases, and 5 bases stayed unmatched. CDR1 is SGHNT and CDR2 is YYREEE in the germline V gene (reference sequence). The CDR3 nucleotides read TGTGCCAGCAGCTCCGGACAGGCGCCTGAAGCTTTCTTT. Its translation: CASSSGQAPEAFF.

In this sample, this clonotype turned up many times. The V and J genes are TRBV11-2 and TRBJ1-1; D might be TRBD1 (6 bases). The germline CDR1 and CDR2 sequences are SGHAT and FQNNGV. The CDR3 is made up of 12 amino acids. The germline V and J ends were trimmed by 8 bases and 11 bases, with 18 bases remaining between them. CDR3 coding DNA: TGTGCCAGCGGGGGCGCGGGCCGCGTCGCTTTCTTT. The encoded protein is CASGGAGRVAFF.

This clonotype was observed at least ten times. The chain combines TRBV30 with TRBJ1-4, with D maybe TRBD1 (5 bases). Germline-derived CDR1 and CDR2 are GTSNPN and SVGIG (reference sequence). The CDR3 extends over 13 amino acids. V was clipped by 8 bases and J by 5 bases, with 15 bases between them. The CDR3 spells CAKDSGGNEKLFF. DNA of the CDR3: TGTGCCAAGGATTCCGGGGGGAATGAAAAACTGTTTTTT. The entire variable domain, with the rest obtained from reference TRBV30 and TRBJ1-4, is as follows: SQTIHQWPATLVQPVGSPLSLECTVEGTSNPNLYWYRQAAGRGLQLLFYSVGIGQISSEVPQNLSASRPQDRQFILSSKKLLLSDSGFYLCAKDSGGNEKLFFGSGTQLSVL.

This clonotype was seen at least ten times. This sequence joins TRBV7-2 and TRBJ2-7; 10 nucleotides agree with TRBD2. Germline assignment: CDR1 SGHTA and CDR2 FQGNSA. The V and J ends lost 3 bases and 2 bases, in that order; junction bases with no gene match: 4. This CDR3 spans 15 amino acids. CDR3 nucleotides: TGTGCCAGCAGCTTTCGGACTAGCGGCCCCTACGAGCAGTACTTC. It yields the protein CASSFRTSGPYEQYF.

There are many counts of this clonotype. One end of the junction fails to match germline, which may point to a read error. The chain couples TRBV6-5 to TRBJ2-1; D is uncertain. The CDR3 consists of 13 residues. Germline assignment: CDR1 MNHEY and CDR2 SVGAGI. The CDR3 nucleotides are TGTGCCAGCAGTTCCGACGATTACAATAAGCAGTTCTTC. It specifies CASSSDDYNKQFF.